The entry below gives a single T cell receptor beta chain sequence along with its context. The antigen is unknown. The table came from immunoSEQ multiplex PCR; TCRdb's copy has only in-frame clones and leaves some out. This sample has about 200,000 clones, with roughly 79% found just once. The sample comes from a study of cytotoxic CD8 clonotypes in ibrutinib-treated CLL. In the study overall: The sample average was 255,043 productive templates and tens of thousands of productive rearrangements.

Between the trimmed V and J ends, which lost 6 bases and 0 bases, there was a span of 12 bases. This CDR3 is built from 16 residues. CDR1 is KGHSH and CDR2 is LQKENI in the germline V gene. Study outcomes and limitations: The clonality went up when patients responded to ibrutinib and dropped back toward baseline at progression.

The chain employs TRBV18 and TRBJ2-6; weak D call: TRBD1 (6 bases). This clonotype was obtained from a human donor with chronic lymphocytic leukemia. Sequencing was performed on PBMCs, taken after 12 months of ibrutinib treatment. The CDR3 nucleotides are TGTGCCAGCTCTCAGGACAGCGTCTCTGGGGCCAACGTCCTGACTTTC. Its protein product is CASSQDSVSGANVLTF.